Each of the 19 T cell receptor beta chains below was sequenced from the same sample in a study of T cell responses to AZD1222 COVID-19 vaccine. Data came from immunoSEQ multiplex PCR; TCRdb stores just in-frame clones and leaves some out. Here the sample spans fewer than 120,000 clones, 80% to 95% being singletons. The sequences come from peripheral blood, collected 28 days after the second AZD1222 dose. These receptors were collected from an adult who received the AZD1222 COVID-19 vaccine.

Of note for this clone: One end of the junction does not line up with germline, which may come from a read error. The V call is TRBV7-7, the J call TRBJ2-1; D might be TRBD1 or TRBD2, each matching 6 bases. The length of the CDR3 is 16 residues. The germline gives CDR1 SSHAT, CDR2 FNYEAQ (reference sequence). The CDR3 sequence: CASSPSWGAGINEQFF. Written as DNA, the CDR3 is TGTGCTAGCAGCCCCTCTTGGGGGGCAGGGATAAATGAGCAGTTCTTC.

The V gene is TRBV4-1, the J gene TRBJ2-5; 7 bases match TRBD2. The V gene end was trimmed by 1 base and the J gene end by 5 bases; junction bases not matched to a gene: 7. Germline CDR1 MGHRA, CDR2 YSYEKL. The CDR3 contains 15 residues. The CDR3, as DNA: TGCGCCAGCAGCCAAGTTTTCCAGCGGGGTGAGACCCAGTACTTC. It translates to CASSQVFQRGETQYF.

The chain employs TRBV5-4 and TRBJ2-7; possibly TRBD2 for D (6 bases). The germline V gene encodes CDR1 SGHNT and CDR2 YYREEE (reference sequence). This CDR3 has 15 residues. Trimming left V 2 bases short and J 5 bases short, with 17 bases between. CDR3 loop: CASSFGGSPGDEQYF. CDR3 nucleotides: TGTGCCAGCAGCTTTGGGGGGTCCCCTGGGGACGAGCAGTACTTC.

V and J are TRBV19 and TRBJ1-1, with TRBD1 as a possible D gene (5 bases). Per germline, CDR1 LNHDA and CDR2 SQIVND (reference sequence). V was shortened by 3 bases and J by 3 bases, with 14 bases between the two germline ends. The CDR3 has 15 amino acids. CDR3 amino acids: CASSMWGRVDTEAFF. The CDR3 DNA sequence: TGTGCCAGTAGTATGTGGGGCAGGGTGGACACTGAAGCTTTCTTT. The entire variable domain, with the rest obtained from reference TRBV19 and TRBJ1-1, is as follows: DGGITQSPKYLFRKEGQNVTLSCEQNLNHDAMYWYRQDPGQGLRLIYYSQIVNDFQKGDIAEGYSVSREKKESFPLTVTSAQKNPTAFYLCASSMWGRVDTEAFFGQGTRLTVV.

The chain uses TRBV13 and TRBJ1-6; a weak D match, TRBD1 (5 bases). The CDR3 length is 13 residues. Germline V gene data show CDR1 as PRHDT and CDR2 as FYEKMQ (reference sequence). Trimming stripped 3 bases from V and 10 bases from J, with 10 bases between. CDR3 region: CASSLVGGSPLHF. DNA for the CDR3: TGTGCCAGCAGCTTGGTGGGGGGATCACCCCTCCACTTT.

The chain is built from TRBV6-2 or TRBV6-3 and TRBJ1-5; D unclear. The CDR3 spans 13 residues. Trimming took 5 bases from V and 4 from J, leaving 9 bases between them. The germline V gene has CDR1 MNHEY and CDR2 SVGEGT. The CDR3 DNA is TGTGCCAGCAGTCCCTGGGCGAATCAGCCCCAGCATTTT. This sequence encodes CASSPWANQPQHF.

This sequence joins TRBV6-5 and TRBJ2-1; no reliable D call. The CDR3 loop spans 13 amino acids. Germline V gene data show CDR1 as MNHEY and CDR2 as SVGAGI. Trimming removed 6 bases from V and 4 bases from J, with 10 bases in between. The CDR3 loop is CASSQSAYNEQFF. CDR3 in DNA: TGTGCCAGCAGCCAGAGCGCGTACAATGAGCAGTTCTTC.

V gene TRBV7-8 combines with J gene TRBJ1-1; D ambiguous. CDR3 length: 14 amino acids. V shed 1 base and J shed 5 bases, with 11 bases lying between them. The germline V gene encodes CDR1 SGHVS and CDR2 FQNEAQ. The CDR3 region is CASSLVQEGTEAFF. The CDR3, as DNA: TGTGCCAGCAGCTTAGTTCAGGAAGGGACTGAAGCTTTCTTT. Using reference TRBV7-8 and TRBJ1-1 for the parts outside the CDR3, the full variable domain is GAGVSQSPRYKVAKRGQDVALRCDPISGHVSLFWYQQALGQGPEFLTYFQNEAQLDKSGLPSDRFFAERPEGSVSTLKIQRTQQEDSAVYLCASSLVQEGTEAFFGQGTRLTVV.

The sample holds one count of this clone. The chain employs TRBV29-1 and TRBJ1-3; 8 bases align to TRBD1. The CDR3 runs to 14 residues. Germline-derived CDR1 and CDR2 are SQVTM and ANQGSEA. J lost 1 base, V lost 2 bases, and 1 base had no gene match. The CDR3 sequence: CSVEQGASGNTIYF. As DNA, the CDR3 is TGCAGCGTTGAACAGGGGGCTTCTGGAAACACCATATATTTT.

This chain joins TRBV18 and TRBJ1-4, with D uncertain. The CDR3 length is 14 residues. Trimming removed 3 bases from V and 7 bases from J, with 12 bases in between. CDR1 is KGHSH, CDR2 LQKENI, per germline. The CDR3 protein is CASSPTPFGEKLFF. The DNA of the CDR3 is TGTGCCAGCTCACCGACCCCCTTCGGTGAAAAACTGTTTTTT.

The chain joins TRBV19 to TRBJ2-7; D is perhaps TRBD2 (7 bases). In germline, CDR1 is LNHDA, CDR2 SQIVND (reference sequence). The length of the CDR3 is 16 residues. Trimming took 4 bases from V and 2 from J, leaving 18 bases between them. This CDR3 is CASSTPGGGGTYEQYF. The CDR3 DNA follows: TGTGCCAGTAGTACCCCCGGGGGAGGGGGAACCTACGAGCAGTACTTC. Using reference TRBV19 and TRBJ2-7 for the parts outside the CDR3, the full variable domain is DGGITQSPKYLFRKEGQNVTLSCEQNLNHDAMYWYRQDPGQGLRLIYYSQIVNDFQKGDIAEGYSVSREKKESFPLTVTSAQKNPTAFYLCASSTPGGGGTYEQYFGPGTRLTVT.

The gene calls are TRBV3-1 (or the pseudogene TRBV3-2) and TRBJ1-1, with D unresolved. The germline CDR1 and CDR2 sequences are LGHDT and YNNKEL (reference sequence). The length of the CDR3 is 13 residues. The V gene lost 4 bases and the J gene lost 5 bases, with 11 bases spanning the gap. The CDR3 spells CASSPLRGTEAFF. The CDR3 DNA sequence: TGTGCCAGCAGCCCCCTCCGGGGAACTGAAGCTTTCTTT.

CDR3 residues: CATLRHTEAFF. In DNA, the CDR3 is TGTGCCACACTTCGGCACACTGAAGCTTTCTTT. The chain is built from TRBV6-5 and TRBJ1-1; D uncertain. CDR3 length equals 11 residues. CDR1 is MNHEY, CDR2 SVGAGI, per germline. V was shortened by 10 bases and J by 3 bases, with 9 bases between the two germline ends.

The chain combines TRBV6-2 or TRBV6-3 with TRBJ2-7, with D unresolved. Germline CDR1 MNHEY, CDR2 SVGEGT. V shed 2 bases and J shed 2 bases, with 10 bases lying between them. The CDR3 has 14 amino acids. The CDR3 sequence is CASSYKEEPYEQYF. The DNA for the CDR3 is TGTGCCAGCAGTTACAAGGAAGAGCCCTACGAGCAGTACTTC.

The rearrangement joins TRBV2 to TRBJ1-5, with 7 bases matching TRBD1. This CDR3 region has 14 residues. The V gene's germline CDR1 is SNHLY and CDR2 FYNNEI. After removal of 4 bases from V and 3 bases from J, the junction contained 3 bases not matched to a gene. CDR3: CASSGQGDNQPQHF. The DNA of the CDR3 is TGTGCCAGCAGTGGACAGGGTGACAATCAGCCCCAGCATTTT.

The V gene is TRBV6-5, the J gene TRBJ1-6, with 9 bases identical to TRBD1. Germline CDR1 MNHEY, CDR2 SVGAGI. This CDR3 has 14 residues. Unmatched junction bases numbered 6, after V lost 6 bases and J lost 9 bases. CDR3: CASRLGQGISPLHF. The CDR3 DNA reads as TGTGCCAGCAGACTCGGACAGGGGATTTCACCCCTCCACTTT.

Turning to this clone: Germline and junction disagree at one end, which may indicate a read error. The rearrangement uses TRBV7-7 and TRBJ2-7; 7 bases align to TRBD1. Germline lookup yields CDR1 SSHAT and CDR2 FNYEAQ (reference sequence). The CDR3 extends over 14 amino acids. The CDR3 loop reads CASSPATGMYEQYF. The CDR3 DNA is TGTGCTAGCAGCCCGGCGACAGGGATGTACGAGCAGTACTTC.

The rearrangement uses TRBV28 and TRBJ2-5; TRBD1 might be the D (6 bases). The CDR3 is made up of 14 amino acids. Looked up from germline, CDR1 is MDHEN and CDR2 is SYDVKM. V shed 3 bases and J shed 5 bases, with 13 bases lying between them. The CDR3, as DNA: TGTGCCAGCAGTTTTGAAACAGGGAAGGAGACCCAGTACTTC. The encoded protein is CASSFETGKETQYF.

This clone was seen a handful of times. The chain combines TRBV18 with TRBJ1-4; 9 positions agree with TRBD1. After removal of 6 bases from V and 5 bases from J, the junction contained 4 bases not matched to a gene. Germline values: CDR1 KGHSH, CDR2 LQKENI. The CDR3 has 14 amino acids. The CDR3 protein is CASSPGTGNEKLFF. The DNA of the CDR3 is TGTGCCAGCTCGCCCGGGACAGGGAATGAAAAACTGTTTTTT.